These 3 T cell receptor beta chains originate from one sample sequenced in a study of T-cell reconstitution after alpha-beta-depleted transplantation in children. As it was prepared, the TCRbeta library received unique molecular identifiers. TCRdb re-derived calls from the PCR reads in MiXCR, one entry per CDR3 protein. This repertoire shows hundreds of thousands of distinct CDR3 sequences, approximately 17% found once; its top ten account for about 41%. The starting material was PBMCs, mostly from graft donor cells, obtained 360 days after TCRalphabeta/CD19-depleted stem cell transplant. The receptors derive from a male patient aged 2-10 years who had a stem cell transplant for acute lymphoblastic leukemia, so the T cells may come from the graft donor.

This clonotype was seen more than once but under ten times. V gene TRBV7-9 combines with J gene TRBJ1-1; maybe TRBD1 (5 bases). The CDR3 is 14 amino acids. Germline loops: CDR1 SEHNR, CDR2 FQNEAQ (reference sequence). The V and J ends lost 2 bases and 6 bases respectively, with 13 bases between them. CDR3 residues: CASSLSKGVAEAFF. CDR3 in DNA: TGTGCCAGCAGCTTAAGCAAAGGGGTCGCTGAAGCTTTCTTT.

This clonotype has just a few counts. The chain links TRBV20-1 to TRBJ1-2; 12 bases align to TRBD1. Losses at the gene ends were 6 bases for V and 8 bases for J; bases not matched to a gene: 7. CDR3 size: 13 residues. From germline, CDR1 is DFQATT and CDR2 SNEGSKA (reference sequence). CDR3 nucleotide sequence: TGCAGTGCGACCGGGACAGGGGGCGGCGGCTACACCTTC. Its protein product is CSATGTGGGGYTF.

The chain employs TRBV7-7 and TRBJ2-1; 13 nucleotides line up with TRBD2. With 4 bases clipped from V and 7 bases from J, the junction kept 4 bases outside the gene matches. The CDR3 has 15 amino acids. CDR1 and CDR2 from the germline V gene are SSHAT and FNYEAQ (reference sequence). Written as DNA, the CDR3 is TGTGCCAGCAGCTCCGGACTAGCGGGAGTTAATGAGCAGTTCTTC. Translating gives CASSSGLAGVNEQFF.